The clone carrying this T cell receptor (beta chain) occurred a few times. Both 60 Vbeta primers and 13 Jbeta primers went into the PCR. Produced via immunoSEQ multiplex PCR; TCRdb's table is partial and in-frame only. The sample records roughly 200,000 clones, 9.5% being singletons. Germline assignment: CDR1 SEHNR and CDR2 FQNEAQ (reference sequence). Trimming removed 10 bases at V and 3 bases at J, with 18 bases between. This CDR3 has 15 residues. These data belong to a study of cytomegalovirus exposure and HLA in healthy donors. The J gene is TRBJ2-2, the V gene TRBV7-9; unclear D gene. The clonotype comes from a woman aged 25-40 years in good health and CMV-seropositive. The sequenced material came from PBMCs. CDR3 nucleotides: TGTGCCACCCCCAAGGCATCTCGGGACACCGGGGAGCTGTTTTTT. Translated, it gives CATPKASRDTGELFF.